This T cell receptor beta chain is from a study of CD8 T cells in ankylosing spondylitis. Study conclusions and caveats: Earlier literature documents some of the motif variants in reactive arthritis synovial fluid and blood.

MiXCR, applied by TCRdb to the 5' RACE reads, yields one record per CDR3 protein. The repertoire includes around 17,000 distinct CDR3 sequences, less than 9.5% of them detected once, and approximately 38% sits in the top ten. Concerning this clonotype itself: What it binds is unknown.

This TCR derives from a male donor with ankylosing spondylitis or in good health (not recorded which). The specimen was blood.

This CDR3 is CASSLPPFTGTSGSYGQYV. The CDR3 region has the DNA TGTGCCAGCAGCCTACCTCCCTTTACCGGGACTAGCGGTTCTTACGGGCAGTACGTC. The V call is TRBV6-2 or TRBV6-3, the J call TRBJ2-7; 11 bases align to TRBD2. This CDR3 is built from 19 residues. From germline, CDR1 is MNHEY and CDR2 SVGEGT.